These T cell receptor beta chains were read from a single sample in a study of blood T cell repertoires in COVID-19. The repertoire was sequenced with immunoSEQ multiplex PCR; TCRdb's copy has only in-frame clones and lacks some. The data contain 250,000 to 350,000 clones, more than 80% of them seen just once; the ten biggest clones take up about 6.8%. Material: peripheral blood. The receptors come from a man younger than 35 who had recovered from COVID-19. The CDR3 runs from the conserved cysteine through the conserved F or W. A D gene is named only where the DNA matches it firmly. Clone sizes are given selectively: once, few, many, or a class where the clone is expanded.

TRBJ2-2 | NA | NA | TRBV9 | CASSVDSTGELFF | TGTGCCAGCAGCGTAGATAGCACCGGGGAGCTGTTTTTT
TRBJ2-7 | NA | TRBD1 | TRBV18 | CASSATPGQGLGPYEQYF | TGTGCCAGCTCAGCTACCCCGGGACAGGGGTTGGGCCCCTACGAGCAGTACTTC
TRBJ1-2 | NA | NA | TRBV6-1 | CASSDPTGPRGGVYGYTF | TGTGCCAGCAGTGATCCGACAGGTCCCCGGGGCGGTGTTTATGGCTACACCTTC
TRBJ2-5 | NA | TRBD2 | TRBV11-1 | CASSVSAGGLGETQYF | TGTGCCAGCAGCGTCTCAGCGGGAGGGCTCGGAGAGACCCAGTACTTC
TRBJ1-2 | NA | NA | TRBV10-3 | CAISEPGLNYGYTF | TGTGCCATCAGTGAGCCAGGGTTGAACTATGGCTACACCTTC
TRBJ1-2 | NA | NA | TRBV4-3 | CASSQVRGGRGYTF | TGCGCCAGCAGCCAAGTTCGGGGTGGGCGCGGCTACACCTTC
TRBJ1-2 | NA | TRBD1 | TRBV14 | CASSQHKTGGVSYTF | TGTGCCAGCAGCCAACACAAGACAGGGGGCGTAAGCTACACCTTC
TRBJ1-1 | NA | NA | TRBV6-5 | CASSLLTGMVEAFF | TGTGCCAGCAGTCTACTTACAGGGATGGTTGAAGCTTTCTTT
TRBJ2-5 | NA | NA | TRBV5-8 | CASSLTSQGETQYF | TGTGCCAGCAGCTTGACGTCGCAGGGGGAGACCCAGTACTTC
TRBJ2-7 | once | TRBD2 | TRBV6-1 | CASSELAVNYEQYF | TGTGCCAGCAGTGAGCTAGCGGTTAACTACGAGCAGTACTTC
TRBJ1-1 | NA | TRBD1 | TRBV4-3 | CASSQEPPGTVNTEAFF | TGCGCCAGCAGCCAAGAACCCCCAGGGACAGTGAACACTGAAGCTTTCTTT
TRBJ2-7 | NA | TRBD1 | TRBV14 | CASSQTGTGDSEQYF | TGTGCCAGCAGCCAAACCGGGACAGGGGATAGCGAGCAGTACTTC
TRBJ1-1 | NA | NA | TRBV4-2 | CASSRGLRTEAFF | TGTGCCAGCAGCCGCGGTTTACGCACTGAAGCTTTCTTT
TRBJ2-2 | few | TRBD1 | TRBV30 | CASTRTGVTGELFF | TGTGCCTCCACCCGGACAGGGGTCACCGGGGAGCTGTTTTTT